This T cell receptor beta chain was retrieved from a study of T cells in Graves' hyperthyroidism and ophthalmopathy. Whole-study results and caveats: Most expanded thyroid clonotypes above 0.001 recurred in blood.

The CDR3 length is 16 residues. Germline values: CDR1 WNHNN, CDR2 SYGVQD (reference sequence). V was cut by 6 bases and J by 5 bases, with 21 bases left in between. As concerns this clonotype: Its specificity is not known.

In patients aged 18 to 65, hyperthyroidism was newly diagnosed, with duration under 2 months. From RNA transcripts, TCR beta CDR3 regions were amplified. The HTBI primer set drove a first-round RT-PCR of the TCR CDR3. TCRdb re-called the multiplex PCR reads with MiXCR, one entry per CDR3 protein. The sample consists of around 440,000 distinct CDR3 sequences, 15% to 17% of them appearing once. Sequencing input: blood. This TCR came from a woman aged 18-30 years with Graves' hyperthyroidism. The chain employs TRBV10-1 and TRBJ2-3, with D perhaps matching TRBD2 (7 bases). As DNA, the CDR3 is TGCGCCAGCAGCCAGGGGACTGGCGGGAGAAGAGATACGCAGTATTTT. Translated, it gives CASSQGTGGRRDTQYF.